This passage covers 21 T cell receptor beta chains from one sample sequenced in a study of cytomegalovirus exposure and HLA in healthy donors. The PCR had 60 Vbeta and 13 Jbeta primers. The data were produced by immunoSEQ multiplex PCR, yet TCRdb's version contains in-frame clones alone and is incomplete. The sample holds 220,000 or so clones, roughly 75% seen once. The sample comprised PBMCs. The receptors originated from a woman aged 25-40 years in good health and CMV-seronegative.

This chain connects TRBV5-6 to TRBJ1-1; 7 bases align to TRBD1. V dropped 3 bases and J dropped 6; count of bases not matched to a gene: 8. Per the germline V gene, CDR1 is SGHDT and CDR2 is YYEEEE. CDR3 length equals 14 residues. The CDR3 sequence: CASSWDSSTAEAFF. The CDR3 coding sequence is TGTGCCAGCAGCTGGGACAGCTCGACCGCTGAAGCTTTCTTT.

The chain has TRBV7-2 and TRBJ2-3; possible D gene TRBD2, 5 bases. The germline V gene has CDR1 SGHTA and CDR2 FQGNSA. V was clipped by 1 base and J by 6 bases, with 17 bases between them. This CDR3 contains 16 residues. For the CDR3, the DNA is TGTGCCAGCAGCTTAGTATTCGGACTCCCCGCGGATACGCAGTATTTT. Residues: CASSLVFGLPADTQYF.

The chain recombines TRBV4-2 with TRBJ1-5, with D tentatively TRBD1 (5 bases). Trimming stripped 4 bases from V and 0 bases from J, with 16 bases between. Germline CDR1 LGHNA, CDR2 YNFKEQ. The CDR3 is 17 residues long. The CDR3 sequence: CASSPRKGLSSNQPQHF. The CDR3 DNA is TGTGCCAGCAGCCCCAGGAAGGGGCTTAGTAGCAATCAGCCCCAGCATTTT.

This chain connects TRBV27 to TRBJ1-1; TRBD1 is a possible D gene (6 bases). Germline V gene data show CDR1 as MNHEY and CDR2 as SMNVEV (reference sequence). Trimming removed 5 bases from V and 0 bases from J, with 10 bases in between. This CDR3 contains 14 residues. CDR3 DNA sequence: TGTGCCAGCAGTAGGACAGACCTGAACACTGAAGCTTTCTTT. Translated, it gives CASSRTDLNTEAFF.

This clone occurred once. The chain recombines TRBV5-4 with TRBJ2-5; perhaps TRBD1 as D (6 bases). V was cut by 4 bases and J by 6 bases, with 16 bases left in between. The germline CDR1 and CDR2 sequences are SGHNT and YYREEE (reference sequence). There are 14 residues in the CDR3. The CDR3 nucleotides read TGTGCCAGCAGCGTTTCCGGGACAACGAAGACCCAGTACTTC. This gives the protein CASSVSGTTKTQYF.

V is TRBV27 and J is TRBJ2-2; TRBD1 might be the D (7 bases). The CDR3 extends over 15 amino acids. Trimming shortened V by 5 bases and J by 7 bases, and 17 bases separated the two germline ends. The germline CDR1 and CDR2 sequences are MNHEY and SMNVEV (reference sequence). This CDR3 reads CASSDARGRGGELFF. In nucleotides, the CDR3 is TGTGCCAGCAGTGACGCGAGGGGGCGGGGCGGGGAGCTGTTTTTT.

The gene calls are TRBV18 and TRBJ1-6; weak D call: TRBD1 (6 bases). In germline, CDR1 is KGHSH, CDR2 LQKENI. V dropped 3 bases and J dropped 5 bases, with 11 bases sitting between them. The CDR3 is 15 residues long. The CDR3 protein is CASSPEAGDNSPLHF. The CDR3 coding sequence is TGTGCCAGCTCACCGGAGGCAGGGGATAATTCACCCCTCCACTTT. The variable domain in full, with the rest retrieved from reference TRBV18 and TRBJ1-6, is NAGVMQNPRHLVRRRGQEARLRCSPMKGHSHVYWYRQLPEEGLKFMVYLQKENIIDESGMPKERFSAEFPKEGPSILRIQQVVRGDSAAYFCASSPEAGDNSPLHFGNGTRLTVT.

J is TRBJ1-2 and V is TRBV18; TRBD1 is a possible D gene (5 bases). V lost 5 bases, J lost 3 bases, and 7 bases lay in between. The germline gives CDR1 KGHSH, CDR2 LQKENI. The CDR3 extends over 12 amino acids. CDR3 amino acids: CASSGRDYGYTF. The CDR3 nucleotides read TGTGCCAGCTCAGGCAGGGACTATGGCTACACCTTC.

This clone was picked up one time. The rearrangement joins TRBV11-2 to TRBJ2-1, with D perhaps TRBD2 (6 bases). There are 14 residues in the CDR3. V shed 5 bases and J shed 4 bases, with 12 bases lying between them. CDR1 SGHAT and CDR2 FQNNGV come from the germline V gene. The CDR3 nucleotides are TGTGCCAGCAGCCTAGGCGGGGCTTACAATGAGCAGTTCTTC. Its translation: CASSLGGAYNEQFF. The variable domain in full, with the rest retrieved from reference TRBV11-2 and TRBJ2-1, is EAGVAQSPRYKIIEKRQSVAFWCNPISGHATLYWYQQILGQGPKLLIQFQNNGVVDDSQLPKDRFSAERLKGVDSTLKIQPAKLEDSAVYLCASSLGGAYNEQFFGPGTRLTVL.

This chain connects TRBV11-3 to TRBJ2-2; TRBD1 is a possible D gene (5 bases). The germline V gene has CDR1 SGHNT and CDR2 YENEEA. This CDR3 comprises 14 residues. V gave up 3 bases and J gave up 3 bases, with 8 bases separating them. Written as DNA, the CDR3 is TGTGCCAGCAGCTTGGGGCAGCACACCGGGGAGCTGTTTTTT. Amino acids: CASSLGQHTGELFF.

The V and J genes are TRBV6-5 and TRBJ1-1; D not resolved. CDR1 is MNHEY, CDR2 SVGAGI, per germline. V lost 11 bases and J 1 base, leaving 11 bases between the germline ends. This CDR3 contains 12 residues. CDR3 DNA: TGTGCCGGGGAGCACCGGAACACTGAAGCTTTCTTT. Translating it yields CAGEHRNTEAFF.

V gene TRBV14 combines with J gene TRBJ1-1; a weak D match, TRBD1 (5 bases). Trimming cost V 1 base and J 5 bases, with 14 bases left between them. CDR1 is SGHDN and CDR2 is FVKESK in the germline V gene. This CDR3 is 15 amino acids long. This CDR3 is CASSQAARGWTEAFF. CDR3 nucleotide sequence: TGTGCCAGCAGCCAAGCGGCGCGGGGCTGGACTGAAGCTTTCTTT.

This chain connects TRBV5-5 to TRBJ1-2; TRBD1 is a possible D gene (6 bases). CDR3 length: 13 amino acids. CDR1 and CDR2 from the germline V gene are SGHKS and YYEKEE (reference sequence). Trimming stripped 0 bases from V and 10 bases from J, with 13 bases between. CDR3 loop: CASSLAFDRIYTF. The CDR3 region has the DNA TGTGCCAGCAGCTTGGCCTTTGACAGGATCTACACCTTC. The complete variable domain, with remaining parts taken from reference TRBV5-5 and TRBJ1-2, reads DAGVTQSPTHLIKTRGQQVTLRCSPISGHKSVSWYQQVLGQGPQFIFQYYEKEERGRGNFPDRFSARQFPNYSSELNVNALLLGDSALYLCASSLAFDRIYTFGSGTRLTVV.

CDR3 nucleotides: TGCGCCAGCAGCCCTGGCGCAGGTTACACGGCCGGGGAGCTGTTTTTT. It yields the protein CASSPGAGYTAGELFF. The genes are TRBV5-1 and TRBJ2-2, with D hard to call. Germline V CDR1 and CDR2: SGHRS, YFSETQ. Trimming shortened V by 4 bases and J by 6 bases, and 19 bases separated the two germline ends. This CDR3 has 16 amino acids.

This clone has at least ten counts. The gene calls are TRBV5-4 and TRBJ2-7; maybe TRBD1 (6 bases). This CDR3 has 15 amino acids. The germline V gene encodes CDR1 SGHNT and CDR2 YYREEE (reference sequence). V lost 0 bases and J 6 bases, leaving 16 bases between the germline ends. In DNA, the CDR3 is TGTGCCAGCAGCTTGGAGTTGGGAACAGGGACCGAGCAGTACTTC. Translation: CASSLELGTGTEQYF.

The chain links TRBV5-1 to TRBJ2-1, with 9 bases aligning to TRBD1. V trimming: 4 bases; J trimming: 9 bases; junction bases outside the gene matches: 11. The V gene's germline CDR1 is SGHRS and CDR2 YFSETQ. The CDR3 spans 15 residues. The CDR3 bases are TGCGCCAGCAGCCGGGACAGGGAAAGAGATGGTGAGCAGTTCTTC. The encoded protein is CASSRDRERDGEQFF.

The J gene is TRBJ1-5, the V gene TRBV6-5; 7 bases are shared with TRBD1. The CDR3 spans 16 residues. Germline loops: CDR1 MNHEY, CDR2 SVGAGI. Trimming removed 4 bases from V and 7 bases from J; junction bases left unmatched: 13. DNA of the CDR3: TGTGCCAGCAGTTTTGAACAGGGGATAGCGGAGCAGCCCCAGCATTTT. Its translation: CASSFEQGIAEQPQHF.

V and J are TRBV5-5 and TRBJ2-5, with a possible D match to TRBD1 (5 bases). With the DNA end fitting TRBJ2-7 better, the J assignment may be wrong. This CDR3 region has 14 residues. Germline values: CDR1 SGHKS, CDR2 YYEKEE (reference sequence). CDR3 amino acids: CASSLSSGRSEQYF. The CDR3 DNA reads TGTGCCAGCAGCTTGTCATCAGGGCGGAGCGAGCAGTACTTC.

The V gene is TRBV10-2, the J gene TRBJ2-3; 8 bases align to TRBD2. CDR1 and CDR2 from the germline V gene are WSHSY and SAAADI. The CDR3 sequence is 17 residues long. J lost 0 bases, V lost 0 bases, and 5 bases had no gene match. CDR3 amino acids: CASSESDGGGSTDTQYF. The CDR3 nucleotides read TGCGCCAGCAGTGAGTCTGACGGCGGGGGGAGCACAGATACGCAGTATTTT.

The chain employs TRBV29-1 and TRBJ1-2; 7 positions match TRBD1. The germline gives CDR1 SQVTM, CDR2 ANQGSEA. V lost 6 bases, J lost 8 bases, and 9 bases stayed unmatched. The CDR3 length is 12 residues. The CDR3 region has the DNA TGCAGCGTCCAAACAGGGGCGCGGGGCTACACCTTC. Translating it yields CSVQTGARGYTF. Using reference TRBV29-1 and TRBJ1-2 for the parts outside the CDR3, the full variable domain is SAVISQKPSRDICQRGTSLTIQCQVDSQVTMMFWYRQQPGQSLTLIATANQGSEATYESGFVIDKFPISRPNLTFSTLTVSNMSPEDSSIYLCSVQTGARGYTFGSGTRLTVV.

The chain has TRBV6-1 and TRBJ2-2; unclear D gene. V lost 2 bases to trimming and J lost 2 bases, with 9 bases between them. Germline V gives CDR1 MNHNS, CDR2 SASEGT. This CDR3 contains 15 residues. CDR3 residues: CASSESIVNTGELFF. The CDR3 coding sequence is TGTGCCAGCAGTGAATCGATAGTCAACACCGGGGAGCTGTTTTTT.